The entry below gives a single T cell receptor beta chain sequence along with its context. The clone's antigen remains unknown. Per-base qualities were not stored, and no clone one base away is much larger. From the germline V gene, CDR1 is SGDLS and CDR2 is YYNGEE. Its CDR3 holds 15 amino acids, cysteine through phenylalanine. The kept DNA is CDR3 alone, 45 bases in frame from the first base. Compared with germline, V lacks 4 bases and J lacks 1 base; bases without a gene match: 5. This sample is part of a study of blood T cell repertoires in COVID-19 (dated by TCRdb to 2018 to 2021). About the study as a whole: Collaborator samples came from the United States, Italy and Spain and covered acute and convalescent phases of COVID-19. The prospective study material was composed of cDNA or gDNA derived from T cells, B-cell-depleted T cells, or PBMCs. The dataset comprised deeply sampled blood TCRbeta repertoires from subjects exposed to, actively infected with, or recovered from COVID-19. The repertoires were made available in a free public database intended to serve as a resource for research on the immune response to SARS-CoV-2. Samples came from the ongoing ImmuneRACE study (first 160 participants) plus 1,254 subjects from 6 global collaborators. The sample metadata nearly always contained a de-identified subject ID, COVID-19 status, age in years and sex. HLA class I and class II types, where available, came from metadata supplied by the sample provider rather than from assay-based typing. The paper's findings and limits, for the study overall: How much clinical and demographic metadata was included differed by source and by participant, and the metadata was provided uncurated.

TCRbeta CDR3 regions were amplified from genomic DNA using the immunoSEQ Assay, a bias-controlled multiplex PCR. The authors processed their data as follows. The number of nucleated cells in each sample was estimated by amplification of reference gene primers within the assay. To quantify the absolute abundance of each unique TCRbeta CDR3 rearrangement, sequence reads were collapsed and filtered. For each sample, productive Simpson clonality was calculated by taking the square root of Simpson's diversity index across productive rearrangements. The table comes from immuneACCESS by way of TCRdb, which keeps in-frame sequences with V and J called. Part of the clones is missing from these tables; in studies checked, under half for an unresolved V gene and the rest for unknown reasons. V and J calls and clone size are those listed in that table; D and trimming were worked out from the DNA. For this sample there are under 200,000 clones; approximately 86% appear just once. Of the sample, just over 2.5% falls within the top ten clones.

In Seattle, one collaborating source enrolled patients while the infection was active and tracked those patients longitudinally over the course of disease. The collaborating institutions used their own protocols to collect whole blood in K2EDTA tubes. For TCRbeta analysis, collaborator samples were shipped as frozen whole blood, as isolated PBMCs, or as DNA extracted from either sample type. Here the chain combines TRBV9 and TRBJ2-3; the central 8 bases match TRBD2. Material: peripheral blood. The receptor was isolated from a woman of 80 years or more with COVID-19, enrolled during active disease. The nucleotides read TGTGCCAGCAGCCCGGGGGGGACGGGCACAGATACGCAGTATTTT. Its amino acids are CASSPGGTGTDTQYF.